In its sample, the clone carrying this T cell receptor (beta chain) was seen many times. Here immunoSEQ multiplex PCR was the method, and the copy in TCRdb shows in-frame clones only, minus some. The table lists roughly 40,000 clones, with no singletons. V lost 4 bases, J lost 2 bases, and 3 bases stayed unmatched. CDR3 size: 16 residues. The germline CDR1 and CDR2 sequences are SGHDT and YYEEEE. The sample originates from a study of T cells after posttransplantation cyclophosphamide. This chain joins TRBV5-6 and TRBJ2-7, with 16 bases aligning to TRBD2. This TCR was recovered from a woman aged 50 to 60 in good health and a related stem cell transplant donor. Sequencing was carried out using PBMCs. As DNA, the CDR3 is TGTGCCAGCAGCGGGGGGACTAGCGGGGGGGCCTACGAGCAGTACTTC. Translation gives CASSGGTSGGAYEQYF.